The text below deals with one T cell receptor beta chain. This CDR3 has 14 amino acids. V was cut by 3 bases and J by 3 bases, with 8 bases left in between. Germline CDR1 is SEHNR and CDR2 is FQNEAQ (reference sequence). Original handling: Counts of nucleated cells, estimated from reference gene primer amplification, were obtained. Profiled with immunoSEQ multiplex PCR; TCRdb holds only in-frame clones, not every one. V, J and clone size reflect that table, while D and trimming were determined from the DNA. In the table there are 46,000 or so clones, roughly nine tenths of which are singletons. This sample is drawn from a study of blood T cell repertoires in COVID-19. On the study more broadly: PBMCs, B-cell-depleted T cells, or T cells provided the cDNA or gDNA that made up the material.

V and J are TRBV7-9 and TRBJ2-2, with D perhaps matching TRBD1 (5 bases). The TCR originated in a man aged 65-85 years with active COVID-19. Sample: peripheral blood. CDR3 sequence (DNA): TGTGCCAGCAGCTTGGGGCGTTACACCGGGGAGCTGTTTTTT. It encodes CASSLGRYTGELFF.